This entry lists 12 T cell receptor beta chains sequenced from one sample in a study of cytomegalovirus exposure and HLA in healthy donors. In the PCR, 60 Vbeta and 13 Jbeta primers were used. Profiled with immunoSEQ multiplex PCR; TCRdb holds only in-frame clones, not every one. The sample shows about 67,000 clones, around 63% of them seen only once. The specimen was PBMCs. These receptors originate from a woman aged 30 to 39 in good health and CMV-seronegative.

The rearrangement joins TRBV5-1 to TRBJ2-1, with 9 bases that match TRBD2. With 3 bases clipped from V and 9 bases from J, the junction kept 10 bases outside the gene matches. This CDR3 contains 15 residues. Germline V CDR1 and CDR2: SGHRS, YFSETQ. The CDR3 nucleotides are TGCGCCAGCAGCTGGGCTGGCGGGGGGGAAAGTGAGCAGTTCTTC. Translation: CASSWAGGGESEQFF. The variable domain in full, completed from reference TRBV5-1 and TRBJ2-1, reads KAGVTQTPRYLIKTRGQQVTLSCSPISGHRSVSWYQQTPGQGLQFLFEYFSETQRNKGNFPGRFSGRQFSNSRSEMNVSTLELGDSALYLCASSWAGGGESEQFFGPGTRLTVL.

The chain uses TRBV27 and TRBJ2-2; unclear D gene. Between the trimmed V and J ends, which lost 3 bases and 8 bases, there was a span of 7 bases. The CDR3 sequence is 12 residues long. The germline V gene encodes CDR1 MNHEY and CDR2 SMNVEV (reference sequence). CDR3 amino acids: CASSFAVGELFF. In DNA, the CDR3 is TGTGCCAGCAGTTTTGCGGTAGGGGAGCTGTTTTTT.

The CDR3: CASSLGDASEAFF. CDR3 bases: TGTGCCAGCAGCTTAGGAGATGCGTCTGAAGCTTTCTTT. The V gene is TRBV13, the J gene TRBJ1-1; no reliable D call. Trimming took off 0 bases at V and 6 bases at J, with 8 bases between the two ends. The CDR3 length is 13 residues. CDR1 and CDR2 (germline): PRHDT, FYEKMQ (reference sequence). Full variable domain (missing parts from reference TRBV13 and TRBJ1-1): AAGVIQSPRHLIKEKRETATLKCYPIPRHDTVYWYQQGPGQDPQFLISFYEKMQSDKGSIPDRFSAQQFSDYHSELNMSSLELGDSALYFCASSLGDASEAFFGQGTRLTVV.

This clone was counted a few times. The chain uses TRBV21-1 and TRBJ2-3; TRBD2 is the table's D call and was not checked against the DNA. TRBV21-1 is a documented pseudogene. The CDR3 spans 17 residues. The CDR3 is CASSKMKQSPSTDTQYF. CDR3 nucleotide sequence: TGTGCCAGCAGCAAAATGAAGCAATCCCCTAGCACAGATACGCAGTATTTT.

In its sample, this clone was seen a few times. The rearrangement links TRBV10-2 to TRBJ1-1, with 7 bases that match TRBD1. The CDR3 has 15 residues. Per germline, CDR1 WSHSY and CDR2 SAAADI. The trim removed 6 bases at V and 1 base at J, leaving 8 bases unmatched. CDR3 residues: CASRKTGPKNTEAFF. DNA for the CDR3: TGCGCCAGCAGGAAGACAGGGCCCAAGAACACTGAAGCTTTCTTT.

The V call is TRBV11-3, the J call TRBJ2-7; 8 bases align to TRBD1. CDR1 and CDR2 from the germline V gene are SGHNT and YENEEA. V lost 6 bases, J lost 4 bases, and 5 bases stayed unmatched. This CDR3 region has 13 residues. CDR3 region: CASRTTGDYEQYF. The DNA for the CDR3 is TGTGCCAGCAGAACGACAGGGGATTACGAGCAGTACTTC.

The V call is TRBV29-1, the J call TRBJ2-5; possible D gene TRBD2, 5 bases. The CDR3 runs to 14 residues. V lost 4 bases and J lost 5, with 17 bases in between. The germline gives CDR1 SQVTM, CDR2 ANQGSEA. The CDR3 nucleotides are TGCAGCGTTGCGCCTCAAGGAAGAGGGGAGACCCAGTACTTC. Protein sequence: CSVAPQGRGETQYF.

This clone was observed a few times. The V and J genes are TRBV5-1 and TRBJ1-1, with TRBD1 as a possible D gene (5 bases). The V end was cut by 1 base, the J end by 3 bases, with 10 bases between. The CDR3 covers 14 residues. In germline, CDR1 is SGHRS, CDR2 YFSETQ. CDR3 sequence: CASSLRWGDTEAFF. CDR3 nucleotides: TGCGCCAGCAGCTTGAGATGGGGGGACACTGAAGCTTTCTTT.

The J gene is TRBJ1-1, the V gene TRBV4-3, with D possibly TRBD1 on 5 matching bases. In germline, CDR1 is LGHNA, CDR2 YSLEER. There are 16 residues in the CDR3. V gave up 0 bases and J gave up 5 bases, with 16 bases separating them. The CDR3 protein is CASSQDPGQGWTEAFF. The CDR3 DNA reads TGCGCCAGCAGCCAAGATCCCGGACAAGGATGGACTGAAGCTTTCTTT.

The chain carries TRBV1 and TRBJ2-2; the table's D call, TRBD1, has no DNA check behind it. TRBV1 is reported as a pseudogene. The CDR3 is made up of 18 amino acids. The chain's CDR3 is CTSSQNERTGDHTGELFF. CDR3 DNA: TGCACCAGCAGCCAAAATGAAAGGACAGGGGATCACACCGGGGAGCTGTTTTTT.

This clone was seen more than once but under ten times. CDR3 sequence: CASSYRQDHYEQYF. The CDR3 DNA follows: TGTGCCAGCAGTTATAGGCAGGATCATTACGAGCAGTACTTC. The genes are TRBV6-6 and TRBJ2-7; no firm D call. The V end was cut by 3 bases, the J end by 4 bases, with 13 bases between. CDR3 length: 14 residues. Germline CDR1 MNHNY, CDR2 SVGAGI (reference sequence).

The V and J genes are TRBV5-1 and TRBJ2-5; 11 nucleotides line up with TRBD1. CDR3 length equals 16 residues. Germline loops: CDR1 SGHRS, CDR2 YFSETQ. Trimming at V came to 3 bases and at J to 0 bases, leaving 4 bases not matched to a gene. The CDR3 nucleotides are TGCGCCAGCAGCTGGACAGGGGGCAGAAACCAAGAGACCCAGTACTTC. Translated, it gives CASSWTGGRNQETQYF.